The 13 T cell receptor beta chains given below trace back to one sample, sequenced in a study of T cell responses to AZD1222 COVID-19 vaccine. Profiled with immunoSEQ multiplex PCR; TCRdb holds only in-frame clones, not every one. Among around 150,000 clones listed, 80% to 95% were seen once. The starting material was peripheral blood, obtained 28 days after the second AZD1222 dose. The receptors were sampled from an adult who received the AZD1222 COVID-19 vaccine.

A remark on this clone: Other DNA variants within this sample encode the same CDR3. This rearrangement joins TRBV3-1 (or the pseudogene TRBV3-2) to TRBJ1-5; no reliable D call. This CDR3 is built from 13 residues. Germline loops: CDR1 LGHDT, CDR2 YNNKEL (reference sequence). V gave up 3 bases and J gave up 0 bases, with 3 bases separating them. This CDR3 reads CASSQGSNQPQHF. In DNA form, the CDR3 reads TGTGCCAGCAGCCAGGGTAGCAATCAGCCCCAGCATTTT.

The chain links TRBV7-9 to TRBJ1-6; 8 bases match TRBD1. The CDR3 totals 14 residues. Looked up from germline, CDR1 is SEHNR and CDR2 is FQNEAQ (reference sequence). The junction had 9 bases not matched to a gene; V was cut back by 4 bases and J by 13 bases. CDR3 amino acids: CASSSDRVMTPLHF. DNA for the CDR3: TGTGCCAGCAGCTCGGACAGGGTTATGACGCCCCTCCACTTT. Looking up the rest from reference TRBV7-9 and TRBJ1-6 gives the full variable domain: DTGVSQNPRHKITKRGQNVTFRCDPISEHNRLYWYRQTLGQGPEFLTYFQNEAQLEKSRLLSDRFSAERPKGSFSTLEIQRTEQGDSAMYLCASSSDRVMTPLHFGNGTRLTVT.

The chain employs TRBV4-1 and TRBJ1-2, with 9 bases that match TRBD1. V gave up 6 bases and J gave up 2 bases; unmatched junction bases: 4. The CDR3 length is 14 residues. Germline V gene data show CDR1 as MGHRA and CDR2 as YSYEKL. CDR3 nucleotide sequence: TGCGCCAGCAGTCGGACAGGGGAGAACTATGGCTACACCTTC. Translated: CASSRTGENYGYTF.

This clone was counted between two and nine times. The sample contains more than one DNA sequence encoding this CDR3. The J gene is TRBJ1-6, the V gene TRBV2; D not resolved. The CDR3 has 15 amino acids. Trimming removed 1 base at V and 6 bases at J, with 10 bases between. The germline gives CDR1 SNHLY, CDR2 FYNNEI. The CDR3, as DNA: TGTGCCAGCAGTGAAGTTCGGGCCCGTAATTCACCCCTCCACTTT. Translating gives CASSEVRARNSPLHF.

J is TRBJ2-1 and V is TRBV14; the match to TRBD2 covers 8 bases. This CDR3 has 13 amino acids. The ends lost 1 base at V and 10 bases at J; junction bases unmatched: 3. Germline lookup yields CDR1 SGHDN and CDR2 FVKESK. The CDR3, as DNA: TGTGCCAGCAGCCAAGTGGCTAGCGGGGAGCAGTTCTTC. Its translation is CASSQVASGEQFF.

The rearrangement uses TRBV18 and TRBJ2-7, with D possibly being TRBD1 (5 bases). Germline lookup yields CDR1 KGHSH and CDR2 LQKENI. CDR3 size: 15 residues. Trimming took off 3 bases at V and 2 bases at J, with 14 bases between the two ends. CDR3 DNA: TGTGCCAGCTCACCCTCCAACCCGACAGCCTACGAGCAGTACTTC. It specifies CASSPSNPTAYEQYF.

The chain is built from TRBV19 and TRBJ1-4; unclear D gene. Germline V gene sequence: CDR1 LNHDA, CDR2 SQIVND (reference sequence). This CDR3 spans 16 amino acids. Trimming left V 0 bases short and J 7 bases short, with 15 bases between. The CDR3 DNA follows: TGTGCCAGTAGTATAGATCACGAGGAGGCAGTTGAAAAACTGTTTTTT. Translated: CASSIDHEEAVEKLFF.

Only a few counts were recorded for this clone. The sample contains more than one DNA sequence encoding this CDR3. The CDR3 bases are TGTGCCAGCAGTTCTGGGCCGAACACTGAAGCTTTCTTT. Amino acid sequence: CASSSGPNTEAFF. The J gene is TRBJ1-1, the V gene TRBV12-3 or TRBV12-4, with D hard to call. The CDR3 is 13 residues long. The V gene lost 4 bases and the J gene lost 1 base, with 7 bases spanning the gap.

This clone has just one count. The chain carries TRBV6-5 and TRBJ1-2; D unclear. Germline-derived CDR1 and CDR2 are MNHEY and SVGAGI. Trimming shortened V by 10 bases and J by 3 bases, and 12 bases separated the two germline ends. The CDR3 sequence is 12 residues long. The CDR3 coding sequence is TGTGCCACCCCGAGTGTTTACTATGGCTACACCTTC. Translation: CATPSVYYGYTF.

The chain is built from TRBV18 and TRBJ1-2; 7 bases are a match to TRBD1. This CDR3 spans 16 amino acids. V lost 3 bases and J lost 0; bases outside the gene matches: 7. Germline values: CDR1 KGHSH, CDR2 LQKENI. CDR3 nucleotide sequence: TGTGCCAGCTCACCCCAGGGGGGGGCTACTAACTATGGCTACACCTTC. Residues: CASSPQGGATNYGYTF.

CDR3 loop: CASSETKSSGNTIYF. The DNA of the CDR3 is TGTGCCAGCAGTGAAACTAAGAGCTCTGGAAACACCATATATTTT. The rearrangement uses TRBV25-1 and TRBJ1-3; D remains ambiguous. The CDR3 covers 15 residues. Per germline, CDR1 MGHDK and CDR2 SYGVNS. V shed 2 bases and J shed 0 bases, with 8 bases lying between them.

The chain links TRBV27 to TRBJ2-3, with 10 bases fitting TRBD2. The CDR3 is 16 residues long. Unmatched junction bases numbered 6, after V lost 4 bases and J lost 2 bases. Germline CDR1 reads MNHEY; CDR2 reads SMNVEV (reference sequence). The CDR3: CASSSPLAGVTDTQYF. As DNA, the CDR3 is TGTGCCAGCAGTTCACCCCTAGCGGGGGTCACAGATACGCAGTATTTT.

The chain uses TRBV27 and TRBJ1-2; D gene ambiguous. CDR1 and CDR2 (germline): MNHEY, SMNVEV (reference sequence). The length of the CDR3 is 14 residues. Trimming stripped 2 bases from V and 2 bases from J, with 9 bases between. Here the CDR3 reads CASSLGVQNYGYTF. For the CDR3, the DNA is TGTGCCAGCAGTTTAGGTGTGCAAAACTATGGCTACACCTTC.